This TCR beta chain was captured by sequencing in a study of regulatory dendritic cells for organ transplantation. Germline V gene sequence: CDR1 SGHTA, CDR2 FQGNSA. CDR3 length: 16 residues. V dropped 4 bases and J dropped 5; count of bases not matched to a gene: 13. TCRdb's copy holds only in-frame clones and misses some; the assay was immunoSEQ multiplex PCR. The sample has 15,000 to 20,000 clones, around 85% seen once. Allogeneic regulatory or mature dendritic cells were co-cultured for approximately 5 days with CFSE-labeled sorted T cells at 1:10. Regarding this clone: Its antigen is still unknown.

This clonotype was sampled from a human donor in good health. This chain links TRBV7-2 with TRBJ2-7, with TRBD2 matching over 8 bases. The sample taken for sequencing was memory CD4+ T cells from blood cultured with regulatory dendritic cells. Stated subset: CD45RO+ memory T cells. The CDR3 protein is CASSSAHGGGRNEQYF. CDR3 nucleotides: TGTGCCAGCAGCTCTGCGCACGGCGGGGGGCGAAACGAGCAGTACTTC.